The clone carrying this T cell receptor (beta chain) came up many times. Its antigen remains unidentified. This entry is derived from a study of T cells after yellow fever vaccination. Trimming shortened V by 2 bases and J by 5 bases, and 10 bases separated the two germline ends. The V gene's germline CDR1 is SGHVS and CDR2 FNYEAQ. The CDR3 has 14 amino acids. The TCR cDNA carried a universal primer site and UMIs from 5'RACE template switching. From the 5' RACE reads, TCRdb called clonotypes with MiXCR, one entry per CDR3 protein. The sample has about 210,000 distinct CDR3 sequences, roughly 6.2% seen once; the top ten hold 1% to 1.2%. Findings and caveats of the study: Abundant clonotypes from the bulk population could have been carried over as contaminants into FACS-sorted repertoires. Shared CD4/CD8 clonotypes were a small share, likely from convergent recombination. By day 5 rather than day 15, the secondary response had peaked, though it was weaker.

This receptor was obtained from a young man who received the YFV17D yellow fever vaccine. The sequencing here drew on CD4+ T cells sorted from PBMCs, taken on the day of the yellow fever booster vaccination. The rearrangement links TRBV7-6 to TRBJ2-1, with D perhaps matching TRBD1 or TRBD2 (5 bases each). CDR3 coding DNA: TGTGCCAGCAGCTTAACTCGGGACCACAATGAGCAGTTCTTC. Its protein product is CASSLTRDHNEQFF.